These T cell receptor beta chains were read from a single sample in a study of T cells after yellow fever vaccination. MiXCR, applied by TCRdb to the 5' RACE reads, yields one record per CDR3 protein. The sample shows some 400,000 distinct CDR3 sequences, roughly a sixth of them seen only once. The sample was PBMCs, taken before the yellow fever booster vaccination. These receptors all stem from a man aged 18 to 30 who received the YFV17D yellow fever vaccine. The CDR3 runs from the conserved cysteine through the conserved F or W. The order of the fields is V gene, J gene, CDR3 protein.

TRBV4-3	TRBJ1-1	CASSQDPVKVFF
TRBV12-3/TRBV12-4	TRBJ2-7	CASSPRGQGEQYF
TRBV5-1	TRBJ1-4	CASSLTSTNEKLFF
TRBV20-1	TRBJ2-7	CSATWRGPHYEQYF
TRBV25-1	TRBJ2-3	CASSDFADTQYF
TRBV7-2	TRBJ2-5	CASSAGQGSETQYF
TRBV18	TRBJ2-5	CASRTSGQETQYF
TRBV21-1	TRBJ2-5	CASSKAQGLAATQETQYF
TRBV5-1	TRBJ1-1	CASSLVGTGYTEAFF
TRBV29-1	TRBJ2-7	CSVEDQEQYF
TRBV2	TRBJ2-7	CASRLTGTGNF
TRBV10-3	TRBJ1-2	CAISGFKASNYGYTF
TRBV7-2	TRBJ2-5	CASSLMPGNQETQYF